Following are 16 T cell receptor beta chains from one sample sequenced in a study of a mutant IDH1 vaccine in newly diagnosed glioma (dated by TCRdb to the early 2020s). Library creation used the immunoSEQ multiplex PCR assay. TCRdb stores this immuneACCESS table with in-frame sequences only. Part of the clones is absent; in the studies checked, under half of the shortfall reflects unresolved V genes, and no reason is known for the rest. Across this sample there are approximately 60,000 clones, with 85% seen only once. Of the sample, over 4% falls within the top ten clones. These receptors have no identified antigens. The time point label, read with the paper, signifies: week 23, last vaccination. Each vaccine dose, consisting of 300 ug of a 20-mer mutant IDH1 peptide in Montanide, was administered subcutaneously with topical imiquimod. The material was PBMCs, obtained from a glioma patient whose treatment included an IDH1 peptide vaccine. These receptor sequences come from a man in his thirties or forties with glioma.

DNA for the CDR3: TGTGCCAGCAGCGCATCAACCGGGACAGGGGCCCAAGAGACCCAGTACTTC. Translation: CASSASTGTGAQETQYF. This chain connects TRBV9 to TRBJ2-5, with 10 nucleotides matching TRBD1. Unmatched junction bases numbered 9, after V lost 3 bases and J lost 1 base. This CDR3 comprises 17 residues. The V gene's germline CDR1 is SGDLS and CDR2 YYNGEE. Filled out from reference TRBV9 and TRBJ2-5, the complete variable domain reads DSGVTQTPKHLITATGQRVTLRCSPRSGDLSVYWYQQSLDQGLQFLIQYYNGEERAKGNILERFSAQQFPDLHSELNLSSLELGDSALYFCASSASTGTGAQETQYFGPGTRLLVL.

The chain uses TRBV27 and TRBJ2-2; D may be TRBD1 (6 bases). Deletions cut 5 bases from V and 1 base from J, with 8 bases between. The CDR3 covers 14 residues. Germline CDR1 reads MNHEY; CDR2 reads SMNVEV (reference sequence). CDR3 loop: CASSIQGNTGELFF. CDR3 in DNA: TGTGCCAGCAGTATACAGGGGAACACCGGGGAGCTGTTTTTT.

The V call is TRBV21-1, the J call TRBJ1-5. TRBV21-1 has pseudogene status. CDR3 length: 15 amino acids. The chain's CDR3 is CASSNRRRSNQPQHF. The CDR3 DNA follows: TGTGCCAGCAGCAACCGACGGAGGAGCAATCAGCCCCAGCATTTT.

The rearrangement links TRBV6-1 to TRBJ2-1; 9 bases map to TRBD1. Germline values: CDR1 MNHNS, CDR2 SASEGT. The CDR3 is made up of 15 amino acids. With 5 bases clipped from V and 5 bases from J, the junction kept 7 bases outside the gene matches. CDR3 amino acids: CASSFDRGGDNEQFF. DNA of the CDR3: TGTGCCAGCAGTTTTGACAGGGGGGGAGACAATGAGCAGTTCTTC.

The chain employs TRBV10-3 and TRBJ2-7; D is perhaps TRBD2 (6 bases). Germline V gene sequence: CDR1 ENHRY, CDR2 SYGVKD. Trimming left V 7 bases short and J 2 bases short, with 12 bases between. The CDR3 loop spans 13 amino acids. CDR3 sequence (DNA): TGTGCCATCACCCGCGGGGAAGCCTACGAGCAGTACTTC. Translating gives CAITRGEAYEQYF.

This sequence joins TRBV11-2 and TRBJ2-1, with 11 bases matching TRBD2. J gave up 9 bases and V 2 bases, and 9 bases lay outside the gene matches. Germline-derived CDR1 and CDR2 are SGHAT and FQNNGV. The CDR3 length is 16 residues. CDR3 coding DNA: TGTGCCAGCAGCTTATTCACTAGCGGGGGCCCCCCTGAGCAGTTCTTC. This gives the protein CASSLFTSGGPPEQFF.

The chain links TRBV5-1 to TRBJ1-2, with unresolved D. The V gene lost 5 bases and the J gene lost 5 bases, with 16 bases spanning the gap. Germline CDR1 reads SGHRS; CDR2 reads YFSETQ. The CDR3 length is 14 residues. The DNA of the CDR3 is TGCGCCAGCAGTGAACCCCCGTTTTCGTATGGCTACACCTTC. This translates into CASSEPPFSYGYTF.

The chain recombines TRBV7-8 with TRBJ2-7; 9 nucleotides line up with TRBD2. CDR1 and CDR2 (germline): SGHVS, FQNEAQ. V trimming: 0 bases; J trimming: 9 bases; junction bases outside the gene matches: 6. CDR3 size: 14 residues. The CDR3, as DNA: TGTGCCAGCAGCTTAGCGGCGGGGGGGCCTCGGCAGTACTTC. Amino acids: CASSLAAGGPRQYF. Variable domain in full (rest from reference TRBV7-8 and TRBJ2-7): GAGVSQSPRYKVAKRGQDVALRCDPISGHVSLFWYQQALGQGPEFLTYFQNEAQLDKSGLPSDRFFAERPEGSVSTLKIQRTQQEDSAVYLCASSLAAGGPRQYFGPGTRLTVT.

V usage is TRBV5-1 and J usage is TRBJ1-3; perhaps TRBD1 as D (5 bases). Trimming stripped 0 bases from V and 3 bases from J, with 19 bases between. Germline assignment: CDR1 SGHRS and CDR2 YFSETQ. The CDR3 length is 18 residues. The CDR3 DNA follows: TGCGCCAGCAGCTTGGCCAACACCCCAGGGATAAGTGGAAACACCATATATTTT. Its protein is CASSLANTPGISGNTIYF.

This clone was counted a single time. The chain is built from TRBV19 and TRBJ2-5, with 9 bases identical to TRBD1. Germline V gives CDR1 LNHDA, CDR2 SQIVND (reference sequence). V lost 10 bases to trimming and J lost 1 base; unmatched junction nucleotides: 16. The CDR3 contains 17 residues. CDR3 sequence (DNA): TGTGCCACCGGACAGGGGAGGAGTATGGCATCCCAAGAGACCCAGTACTTC. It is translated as CATGQGRSMASQETQYF.

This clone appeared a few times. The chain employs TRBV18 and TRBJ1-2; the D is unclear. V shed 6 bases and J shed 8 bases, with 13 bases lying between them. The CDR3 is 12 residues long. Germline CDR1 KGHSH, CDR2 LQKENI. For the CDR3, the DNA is TGTGCCAGCTCGATGTTGGTTGGCGGCTACACCTTC. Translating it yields CASSMLVGGYTF.

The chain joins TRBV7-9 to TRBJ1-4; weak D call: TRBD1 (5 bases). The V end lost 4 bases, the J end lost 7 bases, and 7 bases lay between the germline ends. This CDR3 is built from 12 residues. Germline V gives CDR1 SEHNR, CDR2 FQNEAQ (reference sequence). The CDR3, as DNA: TGTGCCAGCAGCTGGGGCCGTGAAAAACTGTTTTTT. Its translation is CASSWGREKLFF.

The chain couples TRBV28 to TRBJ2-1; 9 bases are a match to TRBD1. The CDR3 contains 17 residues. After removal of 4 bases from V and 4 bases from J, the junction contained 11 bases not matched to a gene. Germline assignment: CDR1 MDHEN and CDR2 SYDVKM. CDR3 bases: TGTGCCAGCAGTTCAGGGACAGGGTATGGTCGTTACAATGAGCAGTTCTTC. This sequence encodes CASSSGTGYGRYNEQFF.

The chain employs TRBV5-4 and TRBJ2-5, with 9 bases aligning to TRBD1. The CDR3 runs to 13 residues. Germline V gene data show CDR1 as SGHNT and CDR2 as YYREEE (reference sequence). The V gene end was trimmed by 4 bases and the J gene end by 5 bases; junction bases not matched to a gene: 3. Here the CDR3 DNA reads TGTGCCAGCAGCCGGGACAGGGTCGAGACCCAGTACTTC. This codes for CASSRDRVETQYF.

The CDR3, as DNA: TGTGCCTGGAGTCCGGGATTTTTCAATGAGCAGTTCTTC. Its protein product is CAWSPGFFNEQFF. This chain links TRBV30 with TRBJ2-1, with D perhaps matching TRBD2 (5 bases). This CDR3 comprises 13 residues. From germline, CDR1 is GTSNPN and CDR2 SVGIG (reference sequence). Trimming took off 2 bases at V and 6 bases at J, with 11 bases between the two ends.

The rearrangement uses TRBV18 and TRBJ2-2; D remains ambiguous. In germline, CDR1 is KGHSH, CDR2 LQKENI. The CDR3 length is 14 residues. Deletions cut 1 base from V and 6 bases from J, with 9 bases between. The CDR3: CASSPQPGPGELFF. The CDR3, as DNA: TGTGCCAGCTCACCACAGCCTGGACCCGGGGAGCTGTTTTTT. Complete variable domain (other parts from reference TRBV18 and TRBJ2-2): NAGVMQNPRHLVRRRGQEARLRCSPMKGHSHVYWYRQLPEEGLKFMVYLQKENIIDESGMPKERFSAEFPKEGPSILRIQQVVRGDSAAYFCASSPQPGPGELFFGEGSRLTVL.